This T cell receptor beta chain comes out of a study of human T cells and chemical hapten exposure. Study findings and constraints: The number of TCRs over 1 in 1000 frequency stayed unchanged after DPC.

The time point denotes: patch test 3, about 24 weeks after DPC sensitization. Treatment given: therapeutic diphenylcyclopropenone sensitization with weekly scalp DPC. Staff drew blood before applying each patch test. Those who donated were patients with alopecia, 18 to 70 years of age, and suitable for DPC. TCRdb reprocessed the RACE reads with MiXCR, giving one entry per CDR3 protein. The sample holds 100,000 or so distinct CDR3 sequences, under 40% seen once. Points on this clonotype: Its target is not known.

V shed 4 bases and J 10 bases; nucleotides not matched to a gene: 8. Germline V CDR1 and CDR2: SGHRS, YFSETQ. The CDR3 contains 15 residues. The sequence derives from a man aged 40-49 years with alopecia areata. Some clones in this sample may be carry-over from other donors' samples. The rearrangement joins TRBV5-1 to TRBJ2-3; 14 bases map to TRBD2. The sequenced sample was whole blood, obtained in connection with sensitization to the hapten diphenylcyclopropenone (DPC). CDR3 sequence: CASSEGTSGSSPQYF. DNA of the CDR3: TGCGCCAGCAGCGAAGGGACTAGCGGGAGTAGTCCGCAGTATTTT.